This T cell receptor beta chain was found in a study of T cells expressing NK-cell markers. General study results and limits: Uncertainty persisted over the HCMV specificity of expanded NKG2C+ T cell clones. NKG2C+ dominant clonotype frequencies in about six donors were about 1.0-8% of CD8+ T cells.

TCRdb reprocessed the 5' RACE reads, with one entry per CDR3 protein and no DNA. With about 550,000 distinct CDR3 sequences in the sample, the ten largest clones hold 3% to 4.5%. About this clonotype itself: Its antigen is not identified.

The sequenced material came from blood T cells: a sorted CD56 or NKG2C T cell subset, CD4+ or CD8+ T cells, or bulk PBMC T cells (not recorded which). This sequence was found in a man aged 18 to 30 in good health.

CDR3 sequence reads: CATGPGQGFDEQFF. The rearrangement uses TRBV11-1 and TRBJ2-1; TCRdb's D call of TRBD1 is untestable without DNA. This CDR3 has 14 amino acids. Germline lookup yields CDR1 SGHAT and CDR2 FQDESV (reference sequence).